The clone carrying this T cell receptor (beta chain) was recorded once. Only in-frame clones appear in the TCRdb table, and some are missing; sequencing was by immunoSEQ multiplex PCR. The table lists over 80,000 clones, 80% to 90% of them singletons. The sample comes from a study of blood T cell repertoires in COVID-19. About the research overall: The analysed material was cDNA or gDNA that came from T cells, B-cell-depleted T cells, or PBMCs.

CDR1 and CDR2 (germline): ENHRY, SYGVKD. V dropped 7 bases and J dropped 2; count of bases not matched to a gene: 8. There are 15 residues in the CDR3. Material for sequencing was peripheral blood. The receptor's source is a human donor in a cohort sampled during active COVID-19. The rearrangement joins TRBV10-3 to TRBJ2-3; 8 nucleotides agree with TRBD2. The CDR3 region has the DNA TGTGCCATCAAGGAGCTAGCGGGTAACACAGATACGCAGTATTTT. This translates into CAIKELAGNTDTQYF.